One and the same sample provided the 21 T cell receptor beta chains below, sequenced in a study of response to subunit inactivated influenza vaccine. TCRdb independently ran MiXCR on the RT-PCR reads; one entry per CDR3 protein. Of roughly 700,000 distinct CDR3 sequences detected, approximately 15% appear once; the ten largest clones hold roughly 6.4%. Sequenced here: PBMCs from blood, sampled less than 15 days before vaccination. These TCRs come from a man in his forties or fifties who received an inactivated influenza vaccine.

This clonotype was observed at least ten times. CDR3 sequence (DNA): TGTGCCAGCAGTTTAAGGCAGGGCATGAACACTGAAGCTTTCTTT. Its translation: CASSLRQGMNTEAFF. This chain joins TRBV12-3 or TRBV12-4 and TRBJ1-1, with a tentative D call TRBD1 (5 bases). Trimming removed 2 bases from V and 0 bases from J, with 10 bases in between. The CDR3 spans 15 residues.

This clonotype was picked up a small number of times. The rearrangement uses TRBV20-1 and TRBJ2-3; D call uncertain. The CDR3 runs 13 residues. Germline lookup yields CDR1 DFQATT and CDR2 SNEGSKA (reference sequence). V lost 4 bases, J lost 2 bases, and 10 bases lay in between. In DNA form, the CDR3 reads TGCAGTGCTATTGTGACTTTCACAGATACGCAGTATTTT. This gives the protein CSAIVTFTDTQYF.

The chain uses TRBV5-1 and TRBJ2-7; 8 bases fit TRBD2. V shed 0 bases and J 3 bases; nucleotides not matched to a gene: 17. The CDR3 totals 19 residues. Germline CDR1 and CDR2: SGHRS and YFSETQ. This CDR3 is CASSLVQGAGGSLSYEQYF. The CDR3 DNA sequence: TGCGCCAGCAGCTTGGTACAGGGTGCGGGGGGCTCCCTCAGCTACGAGCAGTACTTC. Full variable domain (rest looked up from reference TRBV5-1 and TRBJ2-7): KAGVTQTPRYLIKTRGQQVTLSCSPISGHRSVSWYQQTPGQGLQFLFEYFSETQRNKGNFPGRFSGRQFSNSRSEMNVSTLELGDSALYLCASSLVQGAGGSLSYEQYFGPGTRLTVT.

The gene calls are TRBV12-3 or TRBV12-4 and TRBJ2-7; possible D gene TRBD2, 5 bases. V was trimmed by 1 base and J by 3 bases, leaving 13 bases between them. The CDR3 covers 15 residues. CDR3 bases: TGTGCCAGCAGTTTAGAAGCGGTTAGCATCTACGAGCAGTACTTC. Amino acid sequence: CASSLEAVSIYEQYF.

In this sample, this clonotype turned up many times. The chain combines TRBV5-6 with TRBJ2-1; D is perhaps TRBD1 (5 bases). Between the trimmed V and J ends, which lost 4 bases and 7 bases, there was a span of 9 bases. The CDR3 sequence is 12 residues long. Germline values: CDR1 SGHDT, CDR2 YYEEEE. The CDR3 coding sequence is TGTGCCAGCAGCCCGGCAGGGAATGAGCAGTTCTTC. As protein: CASSPAGNEQFF.

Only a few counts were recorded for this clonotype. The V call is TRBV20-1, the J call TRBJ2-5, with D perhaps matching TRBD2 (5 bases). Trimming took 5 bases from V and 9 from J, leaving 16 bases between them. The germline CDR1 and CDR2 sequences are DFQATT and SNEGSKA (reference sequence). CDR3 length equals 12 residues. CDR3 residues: CSAERTGRAQYF. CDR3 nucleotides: TGCAGTGCTGAGAGGACTGGAAGGGCCCAGTACTTC.

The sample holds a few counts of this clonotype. The CDR3 loop reads CASTRDGGGDGYTF. The CDR3 bases are TGCGCCAGCACCCGGGACGGGGGAGGAGATGGCTACACCTTC. V is TRBV5-1 and J is TRBJ1-2; D might be TRBD1 (5 bases). Germline V lookup: CDR1 SGHRS, CDR2 YFSETQ. The CDR3 runs 14 residues. Trimming pared 6 bases from V and 6 bases from J, leaving 18 bases between.

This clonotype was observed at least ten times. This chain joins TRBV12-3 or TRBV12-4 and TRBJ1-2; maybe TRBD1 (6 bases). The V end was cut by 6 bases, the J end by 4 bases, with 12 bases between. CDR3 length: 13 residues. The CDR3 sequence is CASSLTGSYGYTF. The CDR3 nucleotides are TGTGCCAGCAGCTTGACAGGTTCCTATGGCTACACCTTC.

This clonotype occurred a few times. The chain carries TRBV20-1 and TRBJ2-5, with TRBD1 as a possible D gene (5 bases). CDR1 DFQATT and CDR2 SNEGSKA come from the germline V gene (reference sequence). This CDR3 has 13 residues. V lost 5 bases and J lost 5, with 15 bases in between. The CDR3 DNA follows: TGCAGTGCTGAGGTTGCAGGGTTGGAGACCCAGTACTTC. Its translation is CSAEVAGLETQYF.

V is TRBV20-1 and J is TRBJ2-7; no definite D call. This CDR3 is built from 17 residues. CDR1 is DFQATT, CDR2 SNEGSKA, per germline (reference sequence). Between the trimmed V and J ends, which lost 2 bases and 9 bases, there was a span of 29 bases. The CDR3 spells CSARTPHRTPTDSGQYF. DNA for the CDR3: TGCAGTGCTAGAACCCCACATAGGACCCCTACTGATTCGGGGCAGTACTTC.

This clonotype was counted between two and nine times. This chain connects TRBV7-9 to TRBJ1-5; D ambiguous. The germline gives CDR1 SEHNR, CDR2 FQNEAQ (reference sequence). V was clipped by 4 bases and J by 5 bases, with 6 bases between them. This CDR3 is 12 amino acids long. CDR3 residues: CASSSEYQPQHF. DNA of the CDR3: TGTGCCAGCAGCTCAGAATATCAGCCCCAGCATTTT.

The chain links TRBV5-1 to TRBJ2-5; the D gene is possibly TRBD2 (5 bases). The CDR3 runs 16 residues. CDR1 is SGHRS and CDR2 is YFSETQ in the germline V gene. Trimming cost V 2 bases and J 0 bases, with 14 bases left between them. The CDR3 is CASSFGISSNQETQYF. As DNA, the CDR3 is TGCGCCAGCAGCTTCGGGATTAGCTCAAACCAAGAGACCCAGTACTTC.

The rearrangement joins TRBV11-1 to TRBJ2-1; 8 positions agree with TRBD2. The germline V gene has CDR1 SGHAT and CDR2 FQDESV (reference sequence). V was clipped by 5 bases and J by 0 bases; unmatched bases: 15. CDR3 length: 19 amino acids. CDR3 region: CASSSPPGSGGPSYNEQFF. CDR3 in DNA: TGTGCCAGCAGCAGTCCCCCTGGCAGCGGGGGCCCCTCCTACAATGAGCAGTTCTTC.

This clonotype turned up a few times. The CDR3 reads CASTRKGTGELFF. The CDR3 nucleotides are TGTGCCAGCACCCGGAAAGGGACCGGGGAGCTGTTTTTT. This rearrangement joins TRBV12-3 or TRBV12-4 to TRBJ2-2, with D hard to call. CDR3 length: 13 residues. Trimming removed 7 bases at V and 5 bases at J, with 11 bases between.

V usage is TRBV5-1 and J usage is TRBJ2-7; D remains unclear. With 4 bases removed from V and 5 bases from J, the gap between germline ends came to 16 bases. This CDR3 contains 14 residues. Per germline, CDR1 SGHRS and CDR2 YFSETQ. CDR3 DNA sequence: TGCGCCAGCAGCCTGATGGTGGGCGGCGACGAGCAGTACTTC. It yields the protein CASSLMVGGDEQYF. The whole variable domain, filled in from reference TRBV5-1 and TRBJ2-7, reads KAGVTQTPRYLIKTRGQQVTLSCSPISGHRSVSWYQQTPGQGLQFLFEYFSETQRNKGNFPGRFSGRQFSNSRSEMNVSTLELGDSALYLCASSLMVGGDEQYFGPGTRLTVT.

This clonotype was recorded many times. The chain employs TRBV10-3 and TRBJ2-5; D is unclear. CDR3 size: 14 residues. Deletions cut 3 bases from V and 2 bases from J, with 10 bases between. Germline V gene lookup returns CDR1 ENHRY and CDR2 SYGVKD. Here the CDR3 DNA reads TGTGCCATCAGTGAAGGTCCGGGTCAAGAGACCCAGTACTTC. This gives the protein CAISEGPGQETQYF.

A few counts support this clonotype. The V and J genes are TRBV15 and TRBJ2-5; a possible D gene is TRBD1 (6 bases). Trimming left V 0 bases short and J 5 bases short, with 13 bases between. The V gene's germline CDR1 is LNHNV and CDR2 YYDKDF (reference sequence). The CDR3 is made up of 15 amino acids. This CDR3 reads CATSRDRGPLETQYF. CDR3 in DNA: TGTGCCACCAGCAGAGACAGGGGCCCTTTGGAGACCCAGTACTTC.

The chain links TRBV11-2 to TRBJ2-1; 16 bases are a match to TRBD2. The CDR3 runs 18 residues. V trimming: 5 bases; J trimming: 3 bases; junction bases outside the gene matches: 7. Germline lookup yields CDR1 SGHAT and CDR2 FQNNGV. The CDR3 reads CASSPGTSGGAFYNEQFF. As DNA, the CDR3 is TGTGCCAGCAGCCCAGGGACTAGCGGGGGGGCGTTCTACAATGAGCAGTTCTTC.

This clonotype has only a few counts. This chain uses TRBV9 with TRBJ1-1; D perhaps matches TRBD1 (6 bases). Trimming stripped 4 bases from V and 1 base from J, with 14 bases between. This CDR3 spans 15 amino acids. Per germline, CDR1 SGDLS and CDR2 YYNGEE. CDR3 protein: CASSLGDNRNTEAFF. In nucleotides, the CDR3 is TGTGCCAGCAGCTTGGGGGACAACAGGAACACTGAAGCTTTCTTT.

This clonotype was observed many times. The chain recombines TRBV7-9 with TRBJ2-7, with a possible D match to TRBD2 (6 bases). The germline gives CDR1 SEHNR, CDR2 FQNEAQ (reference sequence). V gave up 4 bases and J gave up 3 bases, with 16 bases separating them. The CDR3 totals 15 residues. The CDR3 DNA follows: TGTGCCAGCAGCTACCCGGGGGTCCGGGACTACGAGCAGTACTTC. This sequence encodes CASSYPGVRDYEQYF.

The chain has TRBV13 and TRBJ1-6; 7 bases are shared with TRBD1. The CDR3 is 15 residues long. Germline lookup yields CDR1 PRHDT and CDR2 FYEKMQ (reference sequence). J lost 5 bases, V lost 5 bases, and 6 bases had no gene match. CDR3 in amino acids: CASSVGTANNSPLHF. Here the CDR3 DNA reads TGTGCCAGCAGCGTCGGGACAGCTAATAATTCACCCCTCCACTTT.